This T cell receptor beta chain was recorded in a study of OX40 agonist ivuxolimab in advanced cancers. Context from the whole study: Ivuxolimab, which targeted the costimulatory receptor OX40 (CD134), was an agonistic, fully human IgG2 monoclonal antibody. Intravenous ivuxolimab was administered to patients every 2 weeks at six dose levels: 0.01, 0.1, 0.3, 1.5, 3 and 10 mg/kg. Of the approximately 54 dose-escalation patients, hepatocellular carcinoma was present in approximately 20, melanoma in approximately 15, renal cell carcinoma in 9 and head and neck cancer in 9. A male proportion of nearly 85% and a mean age of approximately 60 years, ranging from 23 to 79, were recorded for the dose-escalation cohort. Prior anti-PD-1, anti-PD-L1 or anti-CTLA-4 therapy was permitted, and checkpoint inhibitors had been received by less than 45% of dose-escalation patients. Three dose-escalation patients achieved partial responses, one with hepatocellular carcinoma and two with cutaneous melanoma. The purpose of peripheral TCRbeta sequencing was to test whether ivuxolimab changed TCR sequence diversity and led to clonal T-cell expansion. The paper describes the monotherapy dose-escalation part (N of about 47 patients) of the phase I trial of ivuxolimab. Points the paper makes about the study in general: On average, CD8+ T cells showed more expanded clones than CD4+ T cells after ivuxolimab. At doses of 0.1 to 3.0 mg/kg, clonal expansion of both CD4+ and CD8+ T cells in blood was seen between baseline and week 6. In the 0.1-3.0 mg/kg groups, partial responders were among the patients with the lowest normalized peripheral clonal expansion, particularly in CD8+ T cells. Which antigens the clonally expanded peripheral T cells were specific for was not determined. Low levels of normalized T-cell clonal expansion were also seen in some nonresponding patients.

Genomic DNA was extracted from sorted cells for sequencing of the TCRbeta CDR3 region. TCRbeta CDR3 regions were sequenced using the immunoSEQ Assay. TCRdb holds this immuneACCESS table with in-frame rearrangements only. Some clones are missing; in checked studies, unresolved V genes explain under half, and the rest has no known cause. The sample table lists roughly 40,000 clones, roughly four fifths of them with a count of one. The ten largest account for about 2% of the sample. Patients with a history of autoimmune disease or receiving systemic immunosuppression were excluded from the trial. Peripheral blood for TCR sequencing was collected from all dose cohorts at baseline, on cycle 4 day 1, and on cycle 7 day 1. The samples were drawn from a first-in-human, open-label, multicenter phase I dose-escalation trial of ivuxolimab. Adults with locally advanced or metastatic melanoma, renal cell, hepatocellular, or head and neck squamous cell carcinoma were enrolled in the trial. Before TCR sequencing, CD4+ T cells and CD8+ T cells were sorted from peripheral blood as separate populations.

Worth noting for this clone: Which antigen it targets is not known. The sample holds no much larger clone one base away, and base qualities are not on file.

Based on the germline V gene, the CDR1 and CDR2 sequences are SGHRS and YFSETQ. Taken from cysteine to phenylalanine, the CDR3 has 15 residues. The entry retains the CDR3 DNA only, 45 bases that are in frame from base 1. Deletion took 5 bases off V and 0 bases off J, with a span of 14 bases between the germline ends. The TCR originated in an adult with an advanced solid tumor such as melanoma, head and neck, liver or kidney cancer. The input for sequencing was CD4+ or CD8+ T cells sorted from blood, taken in a trial of the OX40 agonist ivuxolimab. This chain joins TRBV5-1 to TRBJ1-1, with the D gene not clear enough to name. The CDR3 region reads CASSEAVPMNTEAFF. The sequenced DNA is TGCGCCAGCAGTGAGGCAGTTCCAATGAACACTGAAGCTTTCTTT.